This T cell receptor beta chain was obtained from a study of cytomegalovirus exposure and HLA in healthy donors. Researchers ran the PCR with 60 Vbeta and 13 Jbeta primers. TCRdb's table, derived via immunoSEQ multiplex PCR, lists solely in-frame clones and lacks some. The sample lists around 120,000 clones, 60% to 85% occurring once. This clone was seen more than once but under ten times. V was pared by 6 bases and J by 0 bases, with 11 bases between. Germline-derived CDR1 and CDR2 are SNHLY and FYNNEI. This CDR3 is built from 14 residues. Source material: PBMCs. The sequence was obtained from a woman aged 40 to 50 in good health and CMV-seronegative. V and J are TRBV2 and TRBJ1-1, with D possibly TRBD1 on 5 matching bases. The CDR3 sequence: CASRRQSMNTEAFF. The DNA for the CDR3 is TGTGCCAGCAGGCGACAGTCTATGAACACTGAAGCTTTCTTT.